Below are 20 T cell receptor beta chains sequenced from a single sample in a study of CD8 T cells in Susac syndrome. Reverse transcription used about 0.5 to 1 ug RNA and random hexamers. TCRdb re-derived calls from the immunoSEQ multiplex PCR reads in MiXCR, one entry per CDR3 protein. The data show about 300,000 distinct CDR3 sequences, approximately 89% seen once. Source material: CD8+ T cells from PBMCs. All receptors come from a human donor with multiple sclerosis.

The V and J genes are TRBV29-1 and TRBJ2-6; the D gene is possibly TRBD2 (5 bases). V was shortened by 6 bases and J by 0 bases, with 15 bases between the two germline ends. The CDR3 sequence is 16 residues long. Germline assignment: CDR1 SQVTM and CDR2 ANQGSEA. CDR3 loop: CSVLGLGSSGANVLTF. Here the CDR3 DNA reads TGCAGCGTCTTAGGACTGGGAAGCTCTGGGGCCAACGTCCTGACTTTC.

The chain carries TRBV12-3 or TRBV12-4 and TRBJ2-5; D possibly corresponds to TRBD2 (6 bases). This CDR3 contains 13 residues. V was cut by 7 bases and J by 7 bases, with 16 bases left in between. This CDR3 is CASTLTLGGTQYF. As DNA, the CDR3 is TGTGCCAGCACCCTGACCTTGGGGGGGACCCAGTACTTC.

The chain joins TRBV4-1 to TRBJ2-7, with TRBD1 matching over 7 bases. Germline V gene sequence: CDR1 MGHRA, CDR2 YSYEKL. Trimming took 1 base from V and 6 from J; bases not matched to a gene: 6. The CDR3 runs 14 residues. The CDR3 sequence: CASSQGQGVGEQYF. The CDR3 nucleotides read TGCGCCAGCAGCCAAGGACAGGGCGTGGGCGAGCAGTACTTC.

V usage is TRBV4-1 and J usage is TRBJ1-5; tentatively, D is TRBD1 (5 bases). The CDR3 runs to 16 residues. The V and J ends lost 2 bases and 1 base respectively, with 12 bases between them. The germline gives CDR1 MGHRA, CDR2 YSYEKL. The DNA of the CDR3 is TGCGCCAGCAGCCAAACCAAGGGACGGAGCAATCAGCCCCAGCATTTT. Protein sequence: CASSQTKGRSNQPQHF.

The CDR3 is CASVGADTQYF. CDR3 DNA sequence: TGTGCCAGCGTGGGGGCGGATACGCAGTATTTT. The chain uses TRBV6-6 and TRBJ2-3, with a weak D call TRBD1 (6 bases). The CDR3 has 11 amino acids. CDR1 and CDR2 (germline): MNHNY, SVGAGI (reference sequence). V was pared by 8 bases and J by 6 bases, with 9 bases between.

The rearrangement links TRBV2 to TRBJ2-7; TRBD2 matches 9 bases. CDR1 is SNHLY, CDR2 FYNNEI, per germline. V was pared by 0 bases and J by 2 bases, with 2 bases of the junction left unmatched. This CDR3 is built from 15 residues. This chain's CDR3 is CASSEAASGTYEQYF. CDR3 DNA sequence: TGTGCCAGCAGTGAAGCGGCTAGCGGGACCTACGAGCAGTACTTC.

In nucleotides, the CDR3 is TGTGCCACCAGTGTGGGTATGAACACTGAAGCTTTCTTT. The encoded protein is CATSVGMNTEAFF. The chain has TRBV24-1 and TRBJ1-1; D ambiguous. The V gene's germline CDR1 is KGHDR and CDR2 SFDVKD. The CDR3 has 13 amino acids. With 5 bases removed from V and 0 bases from J, the gap between germline ends came to 6 bases.

The chain links TRBV19 to TRBJ2-7; D might be TRBD2 (5 bases). Trimming took off 4 bases at V and 3 bases at J, with 16 bases between the two ends. The CDR3 is made up of 15 amino acids. In germline, CDR1 is LNHDA, CDR2 SQIVND (reference sequence). In DNA form, the CDR3 reads TGTGCCAGTAGTAACCCCTGGGCGGGTGTCTACGAGCAGTACTTC. It is translated as CASSNPWAGVYEQYF.

This clonotype is a singleton in its sample. This sequence joins TRBV10-3 and TRBJ2-7; 14 positions agree with TRBD2. Trimming took 6 bases from V and 4 from J; bases not matched to a gene: 2. The V gene's germline CDR1 is ENHRY and CDR2 SYGVKD. The CDR3 spans 14 residues. Here the CDR3 DNA reads TGTGCCATCAGCGGACTAGCGGGGGGATACGAGCAGTACTTC. Its protein is CAISGLAGGYEQYF.

The J gene is TRBJ1-1, the V gene TRBV10-3, with D tentatively TRBD1 (6 bases). Trimming left V 2 bases short and J 1 base short, with 14 bases between. The CDR3 runs 16 residues. The germline gives CDR1 ENHRY, CDR2 SYGVKD. The CDR3, as DNA: TGTGCCATCAGTGAGAGTCAGGGGCTCGGGAACACTGAAGCTTTCTTT. Amino acid sequence: CAISESQGLGNTEAFF.

V is TRBV11-2 and J is TRBJ1-5; TRBD1 matches 7 bases. There are 15 residues in the CDR3. Per the germline V gene, CDR1 is SGHAT and CDR2 is FQNNGV. V shed 2 bases, J shed 7 bases, and the junction held 8 bases outside the gene matches. CDR3 residues: CASSLSPTGDQPQHF. The CDR3 DNA is TGTGCCAGCAGCTTATCCCCTACAGGGGACCAGCCCCAGCATTTT.

The chain is built from TRBV29-1 and TRBJ2-7; no definite D call. CDR3 size: 13 residues. In germline, CDR1 is SQVTM, CDR2 ANQGSEA. Deletions cut 6 bases from V and 0 bases from J, with 12 bases between. CDR3 amino acids: CSVKLGSSYEQYF. The CDR3 DNA reads TGCAGCGTGAAACTGGGAAGCTCCTACGAGCAGTACTTC.

This rearrangement joins TRBV6-5 to TRBJ2-7; D perhaps matches TRBD1 (6 bases). The CDR3 is 14 residues long. Germline CDR1 MNHEY, CDR2 SVGAGI. The ends were cut back, 4 bases at V and 2 bases at J, with 12 bases in the middle. For the CDR3, the DNA is TGTGCCAGCAGTTTTACGGACAGTACCTACGAGCAGTACTTC. This gives the protein CASSFTDSTYEQYF.

The chain employs TRBV20-1 and TRBJ2-1; tentatively, D is TRBD2 (5 bases). Trimming left V 6 bases short and J 5 bases short, with 14 bases between. The CDR3 totals 13 residues. Germline CDR1 is DFQATT and CDR2 is SNEGSKA (reference sequence). In nucleotides, the CDR3 is TGCAGTGCCGCACTAGGGTTAGACAATGAGCAGTTCTTC. Translating it yields CSAALGLDNEQFF.

The chain carries TRBV6-2 or TRBV6-3 and TRBJ2-3; 7 positions agree with TRBD1. J lost 0 bases, V lost 6 bases, and 6 bases had no gene match. Germline V lookup: CDR1 MNHEY, CDR2 SVGEGT. This CDR3 has 15 amino acids. This CDR3 is CASSTTGISTDTQYF. The DNA for the CDR3 is TGTGCCAGCAGCACGACAGGGATAAGCACAGATACGCAGTATTTT.

The chain links TRBV20-1 to TRBJ1-6, with 8 bases that match TRBD1. With V trimmed by 3 bases and J by 1 base, 5 bases remained unmatched. The CDR3 consists of 16 residues. In germline, CDR1 is DFQATT, CDR2 SNEGSKA (reference sequence). DNA of the CDR3: TGCAGTGCTAGGGACAGGGTATTATCCTATAATTCACCCCTCCACTTT. The encoded protein is CSARDRVLSYNSPLHF.

This clonotype was seen just once. The genes are TRBV29-1 and TRBJ2-1, with no clear D. The germline CDR1 and CDR2 sequences are SQVTM and ANQGSEA. The CDR3 consists of 12 residues. V was shortened by 6 bases and J by 8 bases, with 14 bases between the two germline ends. CDR3 protein: CSVRTLGYEQFF. CDR3 bases: TGCAGCGTGAGGACCCTGGGCTATGAGCAGTTCTTC.

The gene calls are TRBV4-3 and TRBJ1-3; the D is unclear. The CDR3 loop spans 15 amino acids. The germline V gene encodes CDR1 LGHNA and CDR2 YSLEER. The V end lost 0 bases, the J end lost 0 bases, and 6 bases lay between the germline ends. CDR3 in amino acids: CASSQEHDSGNTIYF. The DNA of the CDR3 is TGCGCCAGCAGCCAAGAGCACGACTCTGGAAACACCATATATTTT.

In nucleotides, the CDR3 is TGTGCCAGCAGTGTCTTGGCGGATTCCTACAATGAGCAGTTCTTC. Protein product: CASSVLADSYNEQFF. The J gene is TRBJ2-1, the V gene TRBV12-3 or TRBV12-4; D unresolved. CDR3 length equals 15 residues. Trimming left V 5 bases short and J 1 base short, with 12 bases between.

This clonotype has just a few counts. V gene TRBV7-9 combines with J gene TRBJ1-2; D uncertain. V was clipped by 4 bases and J by 5 bases, with 11 bases between them. CDR3 length: 13 amino acids. Germline CDR1 is SEHNR and CDR2 is FQNEAQ (reference sequence). This chain's CDR3 is CASSSGLTYGYTF. The CDR3 nucleotides are TGTGCCAGCAGCTCGGGCCTCACTTATGGCTACACCTTC.